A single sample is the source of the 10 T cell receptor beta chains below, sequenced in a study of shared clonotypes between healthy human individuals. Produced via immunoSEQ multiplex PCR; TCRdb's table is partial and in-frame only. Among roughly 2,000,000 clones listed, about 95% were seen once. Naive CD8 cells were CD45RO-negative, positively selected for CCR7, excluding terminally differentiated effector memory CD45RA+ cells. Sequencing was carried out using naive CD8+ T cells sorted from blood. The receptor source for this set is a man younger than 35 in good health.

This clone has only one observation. The CDR3 DNA is TGTGCCAGCAGCGGTCCGATTAACTACGAGCAGTACTTC. This translates into CASSGPINYEQYF. The chain links TRBV7-9 to TRBJ2-7; no firm D call. V lost 5 bases, J lost 3 bases, and 11 bases lay in between. This CDR3 region has 13 residues. Looked up from germline, CDR1 is SEHNR and CDR2 is FQNEAQ (reference sequence).

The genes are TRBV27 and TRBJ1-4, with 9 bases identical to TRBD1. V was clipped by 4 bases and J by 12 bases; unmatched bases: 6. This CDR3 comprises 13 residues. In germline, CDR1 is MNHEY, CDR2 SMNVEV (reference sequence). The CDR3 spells CASSSGTGLQLFF. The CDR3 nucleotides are TGTGCCAGCAGTTCAGGGACAGGGTTGCAACTGTTTTTT.

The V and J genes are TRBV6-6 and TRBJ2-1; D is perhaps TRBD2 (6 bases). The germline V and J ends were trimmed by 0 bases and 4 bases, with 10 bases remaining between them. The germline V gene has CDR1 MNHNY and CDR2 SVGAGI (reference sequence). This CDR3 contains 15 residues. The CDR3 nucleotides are TGTGCCAGCAGTTACTCTAGCGGCCAATACAATGAGCAGTTCTTC. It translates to CASSYSSGQYNEQFF.

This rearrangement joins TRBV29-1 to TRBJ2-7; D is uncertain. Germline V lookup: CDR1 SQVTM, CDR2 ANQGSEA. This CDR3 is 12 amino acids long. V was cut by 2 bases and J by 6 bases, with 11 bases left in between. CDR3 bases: TGCAGCGTTGAAAGTCAATGGGGCGAGCAGTACTTC. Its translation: CSVESQWGEQYF.

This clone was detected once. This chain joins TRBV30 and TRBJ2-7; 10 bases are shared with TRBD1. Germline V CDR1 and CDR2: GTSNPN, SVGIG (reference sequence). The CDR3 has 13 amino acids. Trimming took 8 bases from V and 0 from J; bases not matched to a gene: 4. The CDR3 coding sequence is TGTGCCGGGGGGACAGGGGACTCCTACGAGCAGTACTTC. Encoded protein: CAGGTGDSYEQYF.

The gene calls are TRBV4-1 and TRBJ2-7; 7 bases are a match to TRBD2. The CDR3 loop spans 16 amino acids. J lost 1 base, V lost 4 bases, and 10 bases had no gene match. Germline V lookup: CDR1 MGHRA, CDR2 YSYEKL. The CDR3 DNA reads TGCGCCAGCAGCCCCGGGGGAGGGGCGTCATCCTACGAGCAGTACTTC. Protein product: CASSPGGGASSYEQYF.

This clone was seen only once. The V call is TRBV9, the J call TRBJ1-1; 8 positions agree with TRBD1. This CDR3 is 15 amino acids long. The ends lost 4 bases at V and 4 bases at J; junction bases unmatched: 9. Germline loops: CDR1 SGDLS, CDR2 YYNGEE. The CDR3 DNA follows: TGTGCCAGCAGCCCCAACCCCGGGACAGGCACTGAAGCTTTCTTT. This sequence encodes CASSPNPGTGTEAFF. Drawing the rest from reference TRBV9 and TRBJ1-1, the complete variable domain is DSGVTQTPKHLITATGQRVTLRCSPRSGDLSVYWYQQSLDQGLQFLIQYYNGEERAKGNILERFSAQQFPDLHSELNLSSLELGDSALYFCASSPNPGTGTEAFFGQGTRLTVV.

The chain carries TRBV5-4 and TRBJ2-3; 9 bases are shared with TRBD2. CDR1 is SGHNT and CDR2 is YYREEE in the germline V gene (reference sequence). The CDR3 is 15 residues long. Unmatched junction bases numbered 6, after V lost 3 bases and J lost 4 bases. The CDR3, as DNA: TGTGCCAGCAGCTGGGGGACTAGCTCGCCAGATACGCAGTATTTT. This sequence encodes CASSWGTSSPDTQYF.

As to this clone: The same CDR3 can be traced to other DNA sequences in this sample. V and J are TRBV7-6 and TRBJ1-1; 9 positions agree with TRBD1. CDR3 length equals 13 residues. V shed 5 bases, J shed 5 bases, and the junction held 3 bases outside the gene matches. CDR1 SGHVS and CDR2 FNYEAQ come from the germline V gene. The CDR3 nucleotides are TGTGCCAGCAGCCGACAGGGGGGAACTGAAGCTTTCTTT. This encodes CASSRQGGTEAFF.

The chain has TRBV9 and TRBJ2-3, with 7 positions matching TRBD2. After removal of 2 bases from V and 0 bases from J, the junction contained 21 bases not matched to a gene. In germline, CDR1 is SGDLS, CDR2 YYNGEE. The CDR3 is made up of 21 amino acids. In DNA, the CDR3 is TGTGCCAGCAGCGTCTCACCGGGCGGGAGACCTATCCTGGATAGCACAGATACGCAGTATTTT. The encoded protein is CASSVSPGGRPILDSTDTQYF.